This entry lists 14 T cell receptor beta chains sequenced from one sample in a study of control samples from healthy donors and cancer patients. Only in-frame clones appear in the TCRdb table, and some are missing; sequencing was by immunoSEQ multiplex PCR. The sample holds some 130,000 clones; just over 90% are singletons and the top ten take 1.5% to 2%. The sample was PBMCs. The receptors originated from a man aged 50 or older with head and neck cancer.

V gene TRBV6-5 combines with J gene TRBJ2-3, with TRBD2 as a possible D gene (6 bases). This CDR3 has 14 amino acids. Germline CDR1 is MNHEY and CDR2 is SVGAGI. Between the trimmed V and J ends, which lost 7 bases and 2 bases, there was a span of 13 bases. Here the CDR3 DNA reads TGTGCCAGCACAGAGCGGGCGGACACAGATACGCAGTATTTT. Encoded protein: CASTERADTDTQYF.

This chain links TRBV28 with TRBJ2-2; maybe TRBD2 (5 bases). The CDR3 is made up of 15 amino acids. The V gene's germline CDR1 is MDHEN and CDR2 SYDVKM. V lost 4 bases, J lost 6 bases, and 15 bases lay in between. The CDR3 bases are TGTGCCAGCAGTTCAACCGGGGTCCAGTCCGGGGAGCTGTTTTTT. Its protein is CASSSTGVQSGELFF.

The chain uses TRBV19 and TRBJ2-1, with 9 bases lining up with TRBD2. V lost 3 bases and J lost 10; bases outside the gene matches: 10. There are 15 residues in the CDR3. The V gene's germline CDR1 is LNHDA and CDR2 SQIVND (reference sequence). The CDR3 region has the DNA TGTGCCAGTAGTATTATGGCTAGCGGGGTAGGCGAGCAGTTCTTC. Protein: CASSIMASGVGEQFF.

This chain joins TRBV30 and TRBJ1-2, with D possibly TRBD1 on 5 matching bases. The V gene's germline CDR1 is GTSNPN and CDR2 SVGIG (reference sequence). Trimming took 4 bases from V and 2 from J, leaving 11 bases between them. This CDR3 comprises 13 residues. The CDR3 DNA sequence: TGTGCCTGGACTCAGGGCCTGAACTATGGCTACACCTTC. Translated: CAWTQGLNYGYTF.

The table lists this clone with a count of one. The chain employs TRBV6-2 or TRBV6-3 and TRBJ2-7; 10 nucleotides align to TRBD1. V trimming: 2 bases; J trimming: 8 bases; junction bases outside the gene matches: 6. The germline V gene encodes CDR1 MNHEY and CDR2 SVGEGT. CDR3 length equals 14 residues. CDR3 protein: CASSYRDRGAKQYF. The CDR3 region has the DNA TGTGCCAGCAGTTACCGGGACAGGGGTGCGAAGCAGTACTTC.

V usage is TRBV7-6 and J usage is TRBJ1-3; D is undetermined. V was cut by 0 bases and J by 2 bases, with 8 bases left in between. This CDR3 region has 15 residues. Germline CDR1 and CDR2: SGHVS and FNYEAQ. The CDR3 protein is CASSLAQIPGNTIYF. As DNA, the CDR3 is TGTGCCAGCAGCTTAGCACAGATCCCTGGAAACACCATATATTTT.

The CDR3 sequence is CASSQSGTSRETQYF. CDR3 bases: TGTGCCAGCAGCCAATCCGGGACTAGCCGGGAGACCCAGTACTTC. This chain joins TRBV6-5 and TRBJ2-5, with 9 nucleotides matching TRBD2. J gave up 5 bases and V 6 bases, and 10 bases lay outside the gene matches. The CDR3 sequence is 15 residues long. Looked up from germline, CDR1 is MNHEY and CDR2 is SVGAGI.

V and J are TRBV12-3 or TRBV12-4 and TRBJ2-7; possible D gene TRBD1, 5 bases. V was shortened by 2 bases and J by 5 bases, with 7 bases between the two germline ends. The CDR3 is made up of 12 amino acids. CDR3: CASSLRGDEQYF. CDR3 coding DNA: TGTGCCAGCAGTTTAAGGGGCGACGAGCAGTACTTC.

In this sample, this clone turned up once. The rearrangement joins TRBV7-2 to TRBJ2-7; D is perhaps TRBD1 (6 bases). Between the trimmed V and J ends, which lost 0 bases and 6 bases, there was a span of 12 bases. Germline CDR1 and CDR2: SGHTA and FQGNSA. The CDR3 runs to 14 residues. CDR3 sequence (DNA): TGTGCCAGCAGCTTAGCTCAGGGGTACCTCGAGCAGTACTTC. It codes for CASSLAQGYLEQYF.

This clone appeared a single time. The CDR3 loop is CASSPGQGNQETQYF. Written as DNA, the CDR3 is TGCGCCAGCAGCCCGGGACAGGGGAATCAAGAGACCCAGTACTTC. V gene TRBV5-1 combines with J gene TRBJ2-5, with TRBD1 matching over 10 bases. The CDR3 consists of 15 residues. V lost 4 bases, J lost 2 bases, and 5 bases stayed unmatched. The V gene's germline CDR1 is SGHRS and CDR2 YFSETQ.

In this sample, this clone turned up once. The CDR3 DNA reads as TGCAGTGTGGGGTCCTGGAGGAAACTGTTTTTT. Translated, it gives CSVGSWRKLFF. The rearrangement joins TRBV20-1 to TRBJ1-4, with D unclear. Germline V lookup: CDR1 DFQATT, CDR2 SNEGSKA (reference sequence). Trimming took 7 bases from V and 11 from J, leaving 14 bases between them. This CDR3 region has 11 residues.

This rearrangement joins TRBV7-6 to TRBJ2-1, with a weak D call TRBD1 (7 bases). The V and J ends lost 5 bases and 1 base respectively, with 15 bases between them. CDR1 SGHVS and CDR2 FNYEAQ come from the germline V gene. The CDR3 has 16 residues. The CDR3, as DNA: TGTGCCAGCAGCACAATACAGGGGAGGTCCTACAATGAGCAGTTCTTC. It is translated as CASSTIQGRSYNEQFF.

The genes are TRBV19 and TRBJ2-2; 12 nucleotides align to TRBD2. The CDR3 is made up of 15 amino acids. Looked up from germline, CDR1 is LNHDA and CDR2 is SQIVND (reference sequence). Germline trimming cut 7 bases from V and 6 bases from J; bases unmatched to any gene: 6. The DNA for the CDR3 is TGTGCCAGTACTTTTACTAGCGGGGGGCCCGGGGAGCTGTTTTTT. It codes for CASTFTSGGPGELFF.

Details on this clone: Its ends do not fully match the called genes, so a read error is possible. Distinct nucleotide sequences in the sample also encode this CDR3. V usage is TRBV6-6 and J usage is TRBJ1-4; D is unclear. This CDR3 contains 12 residues. The germline V gene has CDR1 MNHNY and CDR2 SVGAGI (reference sequence). The CDR3 bases are TGTGCCAGCAGCCCAACCAATGAAAAACTGTTTTTT. As protein: CASSPTNEKLFF.